Listed here are 24 T cell receptor beta chains from one sample, sequenced in a study of low-dose radiotherapy and immunotherapy resistance in tumors. Alpha- and beta-chain coverage of first-strand cDNA came from TRAV- and TRBV-specific primers. The TCRs were subjected to amplification over around 19 PCR cycles employing a constant-region primer in conjunction with a V-primer adapter. Each CDR3 protein gets one entry after TCRdb re-called the reads with MiXCR. The sample lists around 83,000 distinct CDR3 sequences, about 19% seen once, with approximately 6% in the top ten. Time point reported: before trial treatment. The source material was PBMCs, sampled before treatment. The receptors originated from a male donor with prostate cancer.

The rearrangement links TRBV6-1 to TRBJ2-1, with TRBD1 matching over 7 bases. CDR3 length: 16 amino acids. Germline V gene lookup returns CDR1 MNHNS and CDR2 SASEGT. The junction had 4 bases not matched to a gene; V was cut back by 1 base and J by 1 base. CDR3 nucleotide sequence: TGTGCCAGCAGTGAAGTGGCACAGGGGTCCTACAATGAGCAGTTCTTC. It encodes CASSEVAQGSYNEQFF.

Concerning this clonotype: At one end, the junction sequence differs from germline, possibly due to a read error. The V call is TRBV6-5, the J call TRBJ2-1; D not resolved. The V gene's germline CDR1 is MNHEY and CDR2 SVGAGI. The CDR3 runs to 17 residues. The CDR3, as DNA: TGTACCAGGCTCCAGGATTATAGGGATTTTCGGAACGACGAGCAGTTCTTC. Encoded protein: CTRLQDYRDFRNDEQFF.

This clonotype has only a few counts. The V call is TRBV27, the J call TRBJ2-2; D possibly corresponds to TRBD1 (6 bases). CDR1 MNHEY and CDR2 SMNVEV come from the germline V gene (reference sequence). This CDR3 spans 16 amino acids. V was trimmed by 8 bases and J by 6 bases, leaving 22 bases between them. CDR3 bases: TGTGCCAGCGGGGGCCGTAGCAGGGGCGTACCCGGGGAGCTGTTTTTT. Residues: CASGGRSRGVPGELFF.

This clonotype was recorded many times. The rearrangement uses TRBV27 and TRBJ2-2; D unclear. Trimming stripped 4 bases from V and 7 bases from J, with 13 bases between. Germline values: CDR1 MNHEY, CDR2 SMNVEV (reference sequence). CDR3 length equals 14 residues. The CDR3: CASSSVEYGGELFF. In DNA, the CDR3 is TGTGCCAGCAGTTCGGTTGAGTACGGCGGGGAGCTGTTTTTT.

This clonotype occurred many times. V gene TRBV6-2 or TRBV6-3 combines with J gene TRBJ2-7; TRBD1 might be the D (6 bases). This CDR3 has 14 amino acids. V gave up 5 bases and J gave up 2 bases, with 13 bases separating them. In germline, CDR1 is MNHEY, CDR2 SVGEGT. This CDR3 is CASSTDRTPYEQYF. In nucleotides, the CDR3 is TGTGCCAGCAGTACTGACAGGACACCCTACGAGCAGTACTTC.

At least ten counts were recorded for this clonotype. This chain connects TRBV29-1 to TRBJ2-1; 11 nucleotides line up with TRBD1. Germline V gene data show CDR1 as SQVTM and CDR2 as ANQGSEA. The J segment lost 4 bases and the V segment lost 3 bases, leaving 11 bases of the junction unmatched. This CDR3 is 17 amino acids long. The CDR3 bases are TGCAGCGTTGATAGAGGACAGGGGGCGGGTTCGTACAATGAGCAGTTCTTC. Amino acid sequence: CSVDRGQGAGSYNEQFF.

Ten or more counts support this clonotype. CDR3 in DNA: TGTGCCAGCAGCTTGGCAACTGCCTCGGGCTACACCTTC. As protein: CASSLATASGYTF. The chain has TRBV5-4 and TRBJ1-2, with D uncertain. Per germline, CDR1 SGHNT and CDR2 YYREEE (reference sequence). Trimming left V 0 bases short and J 8 bases short, with 11 bases between. The CDR3 totals 13 residues.

This clonotype occurred many times. The chain carries TRBV2 and TRBJ2-1, with D uncertain. This CDR3 spans 14 amino acids. Trimming shortened V by 8 bases and J by 0 bases, and 11 bases separated the two germline ends. Germline-derived CDR1 and CDR2 are SNHLY and FYNNEI. CDR3 loop: CASRHLSSYNEQFF. In nucleotides, the CDR3 is TGTGCCAGCCGTCATTTAAGCTCCTACAATGAGCAGTTCTTC.

Many counts were recorded for this clonotype. CDR3 amino acids: CAWSVRHRGGEQYF. The CDR3 DNA follows: TGTGCCTGGAGTGTACGGCACAGAGGTGGGGAGCAGTACTTC. V and J are TRBV30 and TRBJ2-7; D is unresolved. The germline V and J ends were trimmed by 0 bases and 7 bases, with 16 bases remaining between them. The CDR3 runs 14 residues. Germline-derived CDR1 and CDR2 are GTSNPN and SVGIG (reference sequence).

This clonotype was counted ten times or more. The rearrangement links TRBV6-2 or TRBV6-3 to TRBJ2-1, with a possible D match to TRBD2 (6 bases). CDR3 length: 15 amino acids. Germline CDR1 and CDR2: MNHEY and SVGEGT. V was pared by 8 bases and J by 0 bases, with 14 bases between. CDR3 coding DNA: TGTGCCAGCCGATTGGCGGGGAGCTCCTACAATGAGCAGTTCTTC. Amino acids: CASRLAGSSYNEQFF.

This clonotype was counted many times. The chain has TRBV4-2 and TRBJ2-5; 7 bases fit TRBD1. This CDR3 region has 15 residues. Germline CDR1 reads LGHNA; CDR2 reads YNFKEQ. V trimming: 3 bases; J trimming: 4 bases; junction bases outside the gene matches: 8. CDR3 loop: CASSQAGTVGETQYF. The CDR3, as DNA: TGTGCCAGCAGCCAGGCCGGGACAGTGGGAGAGACCCAGTACTTC.

The gene calls are TRBV2 and TRBJ2-7; the D gene is possibly TRBD1 (6 bases). Trimming removed 6 bases at V and 6 bases at J, with 12 bases between. Germline V gene sequence: CDR1 SNHLY, CDR2 FYNNEI. The CDR3 is 12 residues long. CDR3 amino acids: CASRVQGSEQYF. The CDR3 bases are TGTGCCAGCAGGGTACAGGGTTCCGAGCAGTACTTC.

This clonotype was seen ten or more times. The chain links TRBV7-2 to TRBJ2-7; D is uncertain. Germline V gene data show CDR1 as SGHTA and CDR2 as FQGNSA. There are 14 residues in the CDR3. The germline V and J ends were trimmed by 2 bases and 4 bases, with 12 bases remaining between them. The CDR3: CASSLPRPEYEQYF. The CDR3 bases are TGTGCCAGCAGCTTACCCCGGCCAGAATACGAGCAGTACTTC. The full variable domain, rest sourced from reference TRBV7-2 and TRBJ2-7, is GAGVSQSPSNKVTEKGKDVELRCDPISGHTALYWYRQSLGQGLEFLIYFQGNSAPDKSGLPSDRFSAERTGGSVSTLTIQRTQQEDSAVYLCASSLPRPEYEQYFGPGTRLTVT.

This clonotype was seen at least ten times. This rearrangement joins TRBV4-1 to TRBJ2-2; TRBD1 might be the D (6 bases). V lost 3 bases and J lost 1, with 15 bases in between. The CDR3 is 17 residues long. Germline lookup yields CDR1 MGHRA and CDR2 YSYEKL. CDR3 DNA sequence: TGCGCCAGCAGCCACTGGTTCCTCAGGGGGAACACCGGGGAGCTGTTTTTT. Protein: CASSHWFLRGNTGELFF.

A word on this clonotype: A far more abundant clone sits one base away, making this likely a read error. The V and J genes are TRBV7-9 and TRBJ2-7; 9 bases fit TRBD2. The CDR3 has 15 residues. The germline V gene encodes CDR1 SEHNR and CDR2 FQNEAQ (reference sequence). Trimming took 8 bases from V and 7 from J; bases not matched to a gene: 15. CDR3 region: CASRASGMSHNEQYF. The CDR3 bases are TGTGCCAGCCGGGCTAGCGGGATGAGCCACAATGAGCAGTACTTC.

This clonotype occurred many times. Germline and junction disagree at one end, which may indicate a read error. CDR3 coding DNA: TGCTGTGCTGGAAACACAGGAACGGGTGGCTATGGCTACACCTTC. It translates to CCAGNTGTGGYGYTF. V is TRBV20-1 and J is TRBJ1-2, with D perhaps TRBD1 (5 bases). This CDR3 is built from 15 residues. Germline V gene sequence: CDR1 DFQATT, CDR2 SNEGSKA (reference sequence).

This clonotype has a count of ten or more. This chain joins TRBV20-1 and TRBJ2-7; tentative D call: TRBD2 (5 bases). The CDR3 runs 14 residues. The V end lost 1 base, the J end lost 1 base, and 11 bases lay between the germline ends. The germline gives CDR1 DFQATT, CDR2 SNEGSKA (reference sequence). The CDR3 bases are TGCAGTGCTAGAGTGGCGGGCTCATCCTACGAGCAGTACTTC. This translates into CSARVAGSSYEQYF.

This clonotype was seen many times. The chain carries TRBV7-3 and TRBJ2-1; D unresolved. Germline V gene lookup returns CDR1 SGHTA and CDR2 FQGTGA. CDR3 length: 15 residues. The V gene lost 2 bases and the J gene lost 0 bases, with 8 bases spanning the gap. The CDR3 region is CASSLGSISYNEQFF. Written as DNA, the CDR3 is TGTGCCAGCAGCTTAGGGTCTATCTCCTACAATGAGCAGTTCTTC.

At least ten counts were recorded for this clonotype. The V and J genes are TRBV30 and TRBJ1-1; 7 positions match TRBD1. The CDR3 has 12 residues. V dropped 1 base and J dropped 7; count of bases not matched to a gene: 3. CDR1 and CDR2 (germline): GTSNPN, SVGIG (reference sequence). The CDR3 spells CAWSGGQVEAFF. For the CDR3, the DNA is TGTGCCTGGAGTGGCGGACAGGTTGAAGCTTTCTTT.

This clonotype showed up many times. This sequence joins TRBV12-3 or TRBV12-4 and TRBJ2-5; D is undetermined. V was cut by 3 bases and J by 5 bases, with 13 bases left in between. CDR3 size: 14 residues. CDR3 bases: TGTGCCAGCAGTTTCTCAGCTGCTCGTGAGACCCAGTACTTC. It yields the protein CASSFSAARETQYF.

The table lists this clonotype with many counts. CDR3 in amino acids: CASSYPRLAGGPGTDTQYF. CDR3 nucleotides: TGTGCCAGCAGTTACCCGCGACTAGCGGGGGGGCCGGGGACAGATACGCAGTATTTT. The chain carries TRBV6-2 or TRBV6-3 and TRBJ2-3, with 14 bases fitting TRBD2. This CDR3 comprises 19 residues. The germline gives CDR1 MNHEY, CDR2 SVGEGT. Trimming at V came to 2 bases and at J to 3 bases, leaving 10 bases not matched to a gene.

This clonotype occurred many times. The chain combines TRBV11-2 with TRBJ2-5; the D is unclear. The germline CDR1 and CDR2 sequences are SGHAT and FQNNGV. The V end was cut by 0 bases, the J end by 5 bases, with 7 bases between. The CDR3 extends over 13 amino acids. The CDR3 reads CASSLDPGETQYF. The CDR3 DNA sequence: TGTGCCAGCAGCTTAGATCCGGGTGAGACCCAGTACTTC.

With respect to this clonotype: A far larger clone is one nucleotide away, so this likely arose from a read error. The rearrangement uses TRBV6-2 or TRBV6-3 and TRBJ2-3, with D perhaps TRBD1 (5 bases). Germline CDR1 MNHEY, CDR2 SVGEGT. The CDR3 runs 13 residues. The DNA for the CDR3 is TGTGCCAGCAGATCAAGAACCACAGGTACGCAGTATTTT. This codes for CASRSRTTGTQYF.

The chain employs TRBV29-1 and TRBJ2-1, with D perhaps TRBD2 (5 bases). The length of the CDR3 is 11 residues. V shed 6 bases and J shed 9 bases, with 12 bases lying between them. From germline, CDR1 is SQVTM and CDR2 ANQGSEA. This chain's CDR3 is CSVGLAGEQFF. CDR3 DNA sequence: TGCAGCGTCGGACTGGCGGGTGAGCAGTTCTTC.